A selection of T cell receptor beta chains follows, all from one sample in a study of blood T cell repertoires in COVID-19. Profiled with immunoSEQ multiplex PCR; TCRdb holds only in-frame clones, not every one. The sample carries approximately 260,000 clones, about 86% recorded once. Input material: PBMCs or T cells enriched from blood (not recorded which). These TCRs come from a woman aged 40 to 50 with acute COVID-19. Both conserved end residues are part of each CDR3. Each record gives: J gene, clone size, D gene, V gene, CDR3 DNA, CDR3 protein. The D gene is left open where the match is weak. Size values are once, few and many counts, or a class for expanded clones, and some rows have none.

>TRBJ1-4|once|TRBD1|TRBV3-1/TRBV3-2
TGTGCCAGCAGCGGAGTGACAGGGTTTGATGAAAAACTGTTTTTT
CASSGVTGFDEKLFF
>TRBJ2-1|.|TRBD2|TRBV2
TGTGCCAGCACCGAGACTAGCGGGAGGCCTAATGAGCAGTTCTTC
CASTETSGRPNEQFF
>TRBJ2-7|.|.|TRBV21-1
TGTGCCAGCAGCCGGGACAGACAGGACTCCTACGAGCAGTACTTC
CASSRDRQDSYEQYF
>TRBJ2-5|.|.|TRBV6-5
TGTGCCAGCAGGGCTAGCCCTAGGGAGACCCAGTACTTC
CASRASPRETQYF
>TRBJ2-3|few|TRBD1|TRBV18
TGTGCCAGCTCACCCCGCCCGACAGGGGACACAGATACGCAGTATTTT
CASSPRPTGDTDTQYF
>TRBJ1-2|.|TRBD1|TRBV3-1/TRBV3-2
TGTGCCAGCAGCCAGGACAGGGTCTATGGCTACACCTTC
CASSQDRVYGYTF
>TRBJ2-3|once|TRBD2|TRBV5-1
TGCGCCAGCAGCCTTCTAGCGGGAGTAACAGATACGCAGTATTTT
CASSLLAGVTDTQYF
>TRBJ2-3|.|TRBD2|TRBV9
TGTGCCAGCAGCTCCTACGGTAGCGGGAGCCCCACAGATACGCAGTATTTT
CASSSYGSGSPTDTQYF
>TRBJ1-1|.|.|TRBV12-3/TRBV12-4
TGTGCCAGCGCTACAGGGAAACGAGATGAAGCTTTCTTT
CASATGKRDEAFF
>TRBJ2-2|.|TRBD2|TRBV6-1
TGTGCCAGCAGTGAACGGGTGGTCGGACTAGCGGATTGGAACACCGGGGAGCTGTTTTTT
CASSERVVGLADWNTGELFF
>TRBJ2-3|.|.|TRBV5-1
TGCGCCAGCAGCTTGGACACCGGGAATACGCAGTATTTT
CASSLDTGNTQYF
>TRBJ1-1|.|.|TRBV15
TGTGCCACCAGCAGAGAGATACAGGGAGAGGGGACTGAAGCTTTCTTT
CATSREIQGEGTEAFF
>TRBJ2-2|.|TRBD1|TRBV7-3
TGTGCCAGCAGCTGGACAGGCGACACCGGGGAGCTGTTTTTT
CASSWTGDTGELFF
>TRBJ2-5|.|.|TRBV11-3
TGTGCCAGCAGCTTTGGCGGGAAGCAAGAGACCCAGTACTTC
CASSFGGKQETQYF
>TRBJ2-7|.|.|TRBV11-2
TGTGCCAGCAGCTTAGAGTCTAGTAGCGAGCAGTACTTC
CASSLESSSEQYF
>TRBJ2-7|.|.|TRBV27
TGTGCCAGCAGTACACAGGGCCCCTACGAGCAGTACTTC
CASSTQGPYEQYF
>TRBJ2-1|.|TRBD2|TRBV3-1/TRBV3-2
TGTGCCAGCAGCCAAGAAAAAATTAGCGGGGACCCCAATGAGCAGTTCTTC
CASSQEKISGDPNEQFF
>TRBJ1-1|.|.|TRBV27
TGTGCCAGCAGTTCATTTGGACAGCGATACACTGAAGCTTTCTTT
CASSSFGQRYTEAFF
>TRBJ2-1|once|TRBD2|TRBV5-1
TGCGCCAGCAGCCCCCTAGCGGACTCCTACAATGAGCAGTTCTTC
CASSPLADSYNEQFF
>TRBJ2-7|once|TRBD2|TRBV27
TGTGCCAGCAGTTTTACAACCGGGACTAGCTCCTACGAGCAGTACTTC
CASSFTTGTSSYEQYF
>TRBJ2-2|.|.|TRBV7-2
TGTGCCAGCAGTGAAATACCGGGCGGGGAGCTGTTTTTT
CASSEIPGGELFF